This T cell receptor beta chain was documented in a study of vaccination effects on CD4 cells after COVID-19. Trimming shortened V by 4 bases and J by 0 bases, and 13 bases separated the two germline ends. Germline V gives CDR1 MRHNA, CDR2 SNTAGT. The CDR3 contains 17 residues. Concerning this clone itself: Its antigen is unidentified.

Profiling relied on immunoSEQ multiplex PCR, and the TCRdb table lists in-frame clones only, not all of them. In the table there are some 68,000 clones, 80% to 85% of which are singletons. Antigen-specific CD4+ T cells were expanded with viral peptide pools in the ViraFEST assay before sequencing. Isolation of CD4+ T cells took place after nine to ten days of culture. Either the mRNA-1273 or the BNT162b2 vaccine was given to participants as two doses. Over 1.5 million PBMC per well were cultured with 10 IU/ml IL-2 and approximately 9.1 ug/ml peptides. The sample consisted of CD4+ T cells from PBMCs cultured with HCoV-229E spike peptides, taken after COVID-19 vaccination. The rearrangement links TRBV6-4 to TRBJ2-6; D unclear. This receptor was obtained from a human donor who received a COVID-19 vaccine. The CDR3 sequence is CASSASMLGSGANVLTF. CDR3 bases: TGTGCCAGCAGTGCCTCCATGCTGGGCTCTGGGGCCAACGTCCTGACTTTC.